This passage covers 15 T cell receptor beta chains from one sample sequenced in a study of cytomegalovirus exposure and HLA in healthy donors. Libraries were prepared by immunoSEQ multiplex PCR; TCRdb keeps only in-frame clonotypes and omits some of them. The repertoire holds over 200,000 clones, about 90% seen once, with about 3% in the top ten. The sample was PBMCs. These receptors originate from a woman aged 18 to 35 in good health and CMV-seronegative.

The chain links TRBV5-4 to TRBJ2-7; 9 bases align to TRBD2. V lost 0 bases and J lost 8; bases outside the gene matches: 9. The CDR3 has 15 amino acids. Germline CDR1 SGHNT, CDR2 YYREEE (reference sequence). CDR3 DNA: TGTGCCAGCAGCTTGGATTTAGCGGGAGTGGGTAAGCAGTACTTC. Its protein product is CASSLDLAGVGKQYF.

The rearrangement joins TRBV28 to TRBJ1-5; D remains unclear. Trimming removed 4 bases at V and 2 bases at J, with 9 bases between. CDR1 is MDHEN, CDR2 SYDVKM, per germline. The CDR3 is made up of 14 amino acids. The CDR3 nucleotides are TGTGCCAGCAGTTCAGGACTCGGCAATCAGCCCCAGCATTTT. Amino acids: CASSSGLGNQPQHF.

The V call is TRBV27, the J call TRBJ1-4; 9 bases agree with TRBD1. The CDR3 sequence is 15 residues long. The germline CDR1 and CDR2 sequences are MNHEY and SMNVEV (reference sequence). J lost 7 bases, V lost 3 bases, and 6 bases had no gene match. CDR3 amino acids: CASSFSGQGIEKLFF. The CDR3 DNA follows: TGTGCCAGCAGTTTTTCGGGACAGGGTATTGAAAAACTGTTTTTT. The variable domain in full, completed from reference TRBV27 and TRBJ1-4, reads EAQVTQNPRYLITVTGKKLTVTCSQNMNHEYMSWYRQDPGLGLRQIYYSMNVEVTDKGDVPEGYKVSRKEKRNFPLILESPSPNQTSLYFCASSFSGQGIEKLFFGSGTQLSVL.

This chain connects TRBV4-2 to TRBJ1-2, with 7 bases fitting TRBD1. Germline V CDR1 and CDR2: LGHNA, YNFKEQ. The CDR3 has 17 residues. J lost 5 bases, V lost 1 base, and 13 bases had no gene match. The CDR3 coding sequence is TGTGCCAGCAGCCAAGGCGTTCCAGAGAAGACAGGGTATGGCTACACCTTC. This gives the protein CASSQGVPEKTGYGYTF.

The chain joins TRBV19 to TRBJ1-1; D unclear. Trimming took off 0 bases at V and 5 bases at J, with 10 bases between the two ends. There are 14 residues in the CDR3. Germline CDR1 reads LNHDA; CDR2 reads SQIVND (reference sequence). The chain's CDR3 is CASSIDPAGTEAFF. DNA of the CDR3: TGTGCCAGTAGTATAGATCCCGCAGGTACTGAAGCTTTCTTT.

The V and J genes are TRBV7-9 and TRBJ2-3; D gene unclear. Trimming pared 1 base from V and 4 bases from J, leaving 3 bases between. Germline V gene data show CDR1 as SEHNR and CDR2 as FQNEAQ (reference sequence). The CDR3 runs to 12 residues. CDR3 bases: TGTGCCAGCAGCTTAGGGCCAGATACGCAGTATTTT. Encoded protein: CASSLGPDTQYF. The full variable domain, completed using reference TRBV7-9 and TRBJ2-3, is DTGVSQNPRHKITKRGQNVTFRCDPISEHNRLYWYRQTLGQGPEFLTYFQNEAQLEKSRLLSDRFSAERPKGSFSTLEIQRTEQGDSAMYLCASSLGPDTQYFGPGTRLTVL.

The CDR3 DNA reads as TGTGCCAGCAGGTCAGGGATCATGAACACTGAAGCTTTCTTT. Encoded protein: CASRSGIMNTEAFF. The V call is TRBV6-6, the J call TRBJ1-1, with a weak D call TRBD1 (5 bases). Trimming left V 6 bases short and J 0 bases short, with 11 bases between. This CDR3 has 14 residues. Germline assignment: CDR1 MNHNY and CDR2 SVGAGI (reference sequence).

The chain couples TRBV6-1 to TRBJ1-1, with a possible D match to TRBD1 (6 bases). Germline V gene sequence: CDR1 MNHNS, CDR2 SASEGT. V dropped 5 bases and J dropped 2 bases, with 9 bases sitting between them. CDR3 size: 13 residues. Written as DNA, the CDR3 is TGTGCCAGCAGTCGGGACACCAACACTGAAGCTTTCTTT. Translating it yields CASSRDTNTEAFF.

The chain joins TRBV10-3 to TRBJ1-2; a weak D match, TRBD1 (6 bases). This CDR3 has 14 amino acids. The germline CDR1 and CDR2 sequences are ENHRY and SYGVKD. V lost 4 bases to trimming and J lost 4 bases, with 13 bases between them. The CDR3 protein is CAISGRGPSYGYTF. The CDR3 coding sequence is TGTGCCATCAGTGGCAGGGGACCATCCTATGGCTACACCTTC.

The chain links TRBV19 to TRBJ2-5; 7 positions agree with TRBD2. The CDR3 length is 14 residues. After removal of 5 bases from V and 5 bases from J, the junction contained 8 bases not matched to a gene. Germline V gene sequence: CDR1 LNHDA, CDR2 SQIVND (reference sequence). The CDR3: CASSPAGVEETQYF. CDR3 coding DNA: TGTGCCAGTAGTCCCGCGGGAGTGGAGGAGACCCAGTACTTC.

The CDR3 DNA reads TGCAGCGGTACCGGGACTAGCGGAATTGGGGCCTACGAGCAGTACTTC. It encodes CSGTGTSGIGAYEQYF. This sequence joins TRBV29-1 and TRBJ2-7; TRBD2 aligns across 11 bases. CDR3 size: 16 residues. Germline V lookup: CDR1 SQVTM, CDR2 ANQGSEA. The trim removed 7 bases at V and 2 bases at J, leaving 13 bases unmatched.

This chain connects TRBV2 to TRBJ2-4, with D tentatively TRBD2 (5 bases). From germline, CDR1 is SNHLY and CDR2 FYNNEI. The germline V and J ends were trimmed by 6 bases and 0 bases, with 12 bases remaining between them. CDR3 length: 15 residues. The CDR3: CASSKSGLAKNIQYF. The CDR3 bases are TGTGCCAGCAGCAAAAGTGGACTAGCCAAAAACATTCAGTACTTC. Full variable domain (remainder filled in from reference TRBV2 and TRBJ2-4): EPEVTQTPSHQVTQMGQEVILRCVPISNHLYFYWYRQILGQKVEFLVSFYNNEISEKSEIFDDQFSVERPDGSNFTLKIRSTKLEDSAMYFCASSKSGLAKNIQYFGAGTRLSVL.

The chain uses TRBV15 and TRBJ2-7; D call uncertain. With 0 bases removed from V and 1 base from J, the gap between germline ends came to 10 bases. CDR3 size: 15 residues. Germline CDR1 and CDR2: LNHNV and YYDKDF (reference sequence). The CDR3, as DNA: TGTGCCACCAGCAGAGACCTCGCAGCGTCCTACGAGCAGTACTTC. Translating gives CATSRDLAASYEQYF.

The count of this clone is one. J is TRBJ2-2 and V is TRBV4-3; the match to TRBD1 covers 7 bases. The CDR3 sequence is 17 residues long. The J segment lost 4 bases and the V segment lost 0 bases, leaving 8 bases of the junction unmatched. Germline loops: CDR1 LGHNA, CDR2 YSLEER. CDR3 bases: TGCGCCAGCAGCCAAGAGATGCGGGCAGGGGGCACCGGGGAGCTGTTTTTT. Encoded protein: CASSQEMRAGGTGELFF.

This chain links TRBV27 with TRBJ2-1, with 9 bases matching TRBD1. This CDR3 spans 13 amino acids. J lost 7 bases, V lost 6 bases, and 4 bases had no gene match. CDR1 and CDR2 from the germline V gene are MNHEY and SMNVEV (reference sequence). In DNA form, the CDR3 reads TGTGCCAGCAGACAGGGGGCTGGGAATGAGCAGTTCTTC. Translating gives CASRQGAGNEQFF.